This TCR beta chain was captured in a study of cytomegalovirus exposure and HLA in healthy donors. Germline values: CDR1 SNHLY, CDR2 FYNNEI. V shed 6 bases and J 5 bases; nucleotides not matched to a gene: 5. The CDR3 loop spans 13 amino acids. Sequenced by immunoSEQ multiplex PCR; TCRdb stores in-frame clones only, minus some. This sample carries around 93,000 clones, around 84% of them seen once, and the ten largest clones take 20%. In regard to this clone: Antigen specificity is unknown.

Study-wide points: In the 120 or so validation repertoires, about 95% of cluster scores exceeded 0, per a later analysis. Cytomegalovirus-associated TCR beta chains were listed, numbering 150 to 200.

This TCR was recovered from a man younger than 35 in good health and CMV-seropositive. The sequenced sample was PBMCs. The chain uses TRBV2 and TRBJ2-5; 8 bases are shared with TRBD2. As DNA, the CDR3 is TGTGCCAGCAGGGGGGCTAGCGGGGAGACCCAGTACTTC. It encodes CASRGASGETQYF.